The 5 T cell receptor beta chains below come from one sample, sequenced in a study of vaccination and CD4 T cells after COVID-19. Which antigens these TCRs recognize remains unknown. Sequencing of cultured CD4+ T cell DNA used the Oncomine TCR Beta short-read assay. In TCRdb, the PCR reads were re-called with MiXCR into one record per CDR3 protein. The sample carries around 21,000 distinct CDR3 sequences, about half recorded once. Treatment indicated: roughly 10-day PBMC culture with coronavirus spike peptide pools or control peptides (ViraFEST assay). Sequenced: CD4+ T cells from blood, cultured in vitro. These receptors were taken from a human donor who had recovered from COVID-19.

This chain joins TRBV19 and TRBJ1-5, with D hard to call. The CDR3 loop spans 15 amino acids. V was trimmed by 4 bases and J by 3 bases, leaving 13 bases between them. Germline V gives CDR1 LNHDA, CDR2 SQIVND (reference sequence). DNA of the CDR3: TGTGCCAGTAGTAGGGAGACAAGTCCCAATCAGCCCCAGCATTTT. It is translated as CASSRETSPNQPQHF.

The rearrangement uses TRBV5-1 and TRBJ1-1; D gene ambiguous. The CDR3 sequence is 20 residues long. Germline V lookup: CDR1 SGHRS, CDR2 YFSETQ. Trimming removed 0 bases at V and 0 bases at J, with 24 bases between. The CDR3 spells CASSLAVSRTLSRVNTEAFF. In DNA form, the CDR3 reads TGCGCCAGCAGCTTGGCCGTCTCCCGGACTCTCTCGAGAGTGAACACTGAAGCTTTCTTT.

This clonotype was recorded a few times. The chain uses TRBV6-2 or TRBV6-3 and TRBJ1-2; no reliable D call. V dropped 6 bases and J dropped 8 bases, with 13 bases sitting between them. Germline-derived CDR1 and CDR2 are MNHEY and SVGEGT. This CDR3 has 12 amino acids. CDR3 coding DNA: TGTGCCAGCAGCCCCGAGAATTTGGGCTACACCTTC. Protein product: CASSPENLGYTF.

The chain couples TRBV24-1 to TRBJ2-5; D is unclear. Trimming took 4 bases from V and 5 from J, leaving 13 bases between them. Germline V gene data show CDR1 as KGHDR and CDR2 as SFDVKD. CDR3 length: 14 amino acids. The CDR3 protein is CATSDRTSTETQYF. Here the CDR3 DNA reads TGTGCCACCAGTGACCGGACCTCTACGGAGACCCAGTACTTC.

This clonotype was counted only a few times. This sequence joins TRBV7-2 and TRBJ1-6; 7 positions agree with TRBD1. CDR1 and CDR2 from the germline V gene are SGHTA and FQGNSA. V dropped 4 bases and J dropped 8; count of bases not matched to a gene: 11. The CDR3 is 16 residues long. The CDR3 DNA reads TGTGCCAGCAGCTCACCGACAGGGCAAGGTTATTCACCCCTCCACTTT. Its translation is CASSSPTGQGYSPLHF.